Listed below are T cell receptor beta chains from one sample, sequenced in a study of cytomegalovirus exposure and HLA in healthy donors. Method: immunoSEQ multiplex PCR; TCRdb's copy keeps in-frame clones and lacks some. The sample consists of roughly 100,000 clones, roughly 80% of them appearing once. Material for sequencing was PBMCs. Receptor source: a man younger than 40 in good health and CMV-seropositive. The conserved cysteine and the conserved F or W are not part of the CDR3 here.

TRBV5-6	TRBJ2-2	ASSLARGRVGELF
TRBV28	TRBJ2-1	ASNRRLDRGNEQF
TRBV6-5	TRBJ1-2	ASSSSRIRGYT
TRBV19	TRBJ1-5	ASSSRPGPQH
TRBV6-6	TRBJ1-2	ASSYSGGYGYT
TRBV6-1	TRBJ2-5	CLASQETQY
TRBV7-2	TRBJ1-2	ASSLGPTQGNGYT
TRBV19	TRBJ1-2	ASSIGRGLGYT
TRBV7-2	TRBJ2-7	ASSGQGSDEQY
TRBV5-1	TRBJ1-4	ASSPGSRVDEKLF
TRBV6-1	TRBJ2-3	ASRLAGGLDTQY
TRBV28	TRBJ2-6	ASSSSTSGGTSGANVLT
TRBV14	TRBJ2-3	ASSQEASGGRDTQY
TRBV19	TRBJ2-3	ASNPALAADTQY
TRBV28	TRBJ1-6	ASSLGTAHSYNSPLH
TRBV7-2	TRBJ2-7	ASSPGLAGGEQY
TRBV7-6	TRBJ1-1	ASSLRTGLMHTEAF
TRBV7-2	TRBJ2-6	ASPGAGGSSGANVLT
TRBV7-2	TRBJ1-1	ASSPGGGTEAF
TRBV9	TRBJ2-5	ASSVDQRAETQY
TRBV7-8	TRBJ2-7	ASSLRRFPALHEQY
TRBV5-1	TRBJ2-2	ASQRTSGIGELF
TRBV5-4	TRBJ2-7	ASSLRGGRYEQY
TRBV7-9	TRBJ2-3	ASSLSMGLGTRTDTQY
TRBV2	TRBJ1-3	ASSGGGVSSGNTIY
TRBV19	TRBJ1-5	ASSLVPNQPQH
TRBV4-2	TRBJ2-1	ASSQDLAGGPSYNEQF
TRBV5-6	TRBJ1-1	ASSLTGYTEAF
TRBV19	TRBJ1-1	ASRDRGKNTEAF
TRBV30	TRBJ2-7	AWNTGISSEQY
TRBV30	TRBJ2-2	AWSRRVGGPTGELF
TRBV25-1	TRBJ1-1	ASRRGNTEAF
TRBV30	.	AWSEGALRDEQY
TRBV7-8	TRBJ2-7	ASGGTSLYEQY
TRBV5-4	TRBJ1-5	ASSRGQGDNQPQH
TRBV5-1	TRBJ2-3	ASSVGLAGGPYTDTQY
TRBV2	TRBJ2-7	ASSEFEMTYEQY